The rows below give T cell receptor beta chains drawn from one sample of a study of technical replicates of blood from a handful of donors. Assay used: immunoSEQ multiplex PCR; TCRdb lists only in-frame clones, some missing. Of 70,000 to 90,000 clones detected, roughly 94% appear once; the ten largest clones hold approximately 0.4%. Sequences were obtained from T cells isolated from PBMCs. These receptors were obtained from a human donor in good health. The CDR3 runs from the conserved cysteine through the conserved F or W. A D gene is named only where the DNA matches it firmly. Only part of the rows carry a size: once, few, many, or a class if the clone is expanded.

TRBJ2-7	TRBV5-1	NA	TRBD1	CASSRGQGAYEQYF	TGCGCCAGCAGCAGAGGACAGGGGGCCTACGAGCAGTACTTC
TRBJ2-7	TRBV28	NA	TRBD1	CASSLGGQGFGYEQYF	TGTGCCAGCAGTTTAGGGGGACAGGGTTTTGGCTACGAGCAGTACTTC
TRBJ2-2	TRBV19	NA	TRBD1	CASSRQGSGELFF	TGTGCCAGTAGCCGACAGGGATCCGGGGAGCTGTTTTTT
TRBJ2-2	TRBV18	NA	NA	CASSLNLMDRELFF	TGTGCCAGCTCACTAAACTTGATGGACAGGGAGCTGTTTTTT
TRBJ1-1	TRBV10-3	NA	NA	CAIGDRHYTEAFF	TGTGCCATCGGAGACAGGCACTACACTGAAGCTTTCTTT
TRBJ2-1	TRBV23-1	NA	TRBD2	CASSPSTSGGSYNEQFF	TGCGCCAGCAGCCCATCCACTAGCGGGGGCTCCTACAATGAGCAGTTCTTC
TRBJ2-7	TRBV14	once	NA	CASSRVAEYEQYF	TGTGCCAGCAGCCGGGTAGCTGAATACGAGCAGTACTTC
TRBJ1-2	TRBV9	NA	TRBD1	CASSVGIEGASGYTF	TGTGCCAGCAGCGTAGGTATTGAGGGGGCGAGTGGCTACACCTTC
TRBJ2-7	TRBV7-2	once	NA	CASSVTGYYEQYF	TGTGCCAGCAGCGTCACAGGGTACTACGAGCAGTACTTC
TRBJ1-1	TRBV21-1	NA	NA	CASTTHLPRGTGGTEAFF	TGTGCCAGCACGACCCATCTACCCCGAGGGACAGGGGGGACTGAAGCTTTCTTT
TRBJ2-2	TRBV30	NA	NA	CAGHRINTGELFF	TGTGCCGGTCACAGGATTAACACCGGGGAGCTGTTTTTT
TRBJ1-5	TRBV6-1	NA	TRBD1	CASSLQGASNQPQHF	TGTGCCAGCAGTCTTCAGGGGGCAAGCAATCAGCCCCAGCATTTT
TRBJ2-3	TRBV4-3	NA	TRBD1	CASSQHLTGDDWNTQYF	TGCGCCAGCAGCCAGCACCTTACAGGGGATGACTGGAATACGCAGTATTTT
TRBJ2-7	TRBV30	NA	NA	CAWSVYYRRSTSYEQYF	TGTGCCTGGAGTGTATACTATCGACGGAGTACTTCCTACGAGCAGTACTTC
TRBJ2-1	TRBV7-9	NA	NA	CASSLGLAGNEQFF	TGTGCCAGCAGCTTAGGCTTGGCAGGCAATGAGCAGTTCTTC
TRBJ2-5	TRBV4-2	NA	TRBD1	CASSHSTGAGETQYF	TGTGCCAGCAGCCACTCCACAGGGGCGGGTGAGACCCAGTACTTC
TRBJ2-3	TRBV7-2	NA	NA	CASSAQVSSTDTQYF	TGTGCCAGCAGCGCACAGGTGTCTAGCACAGATACGCAGTATTTT
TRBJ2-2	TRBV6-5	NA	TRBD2	CASSYEREGLERELFF	TGTGCCAGCAGTTACGAGCGGGAGGGCCTTGAGAGGGAGCTGTTTTTT
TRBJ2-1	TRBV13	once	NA	CASSPWVTLASSEQFF	TGTGCCAGCAGCCCCTGGGTTACTCTAGCGAGTAGTGAGCAGTTCTTC
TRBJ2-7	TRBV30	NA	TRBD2	CAWIPEEPAGVFEQYF	TGTGCCTGGATACCAGAGGAACCAGCGGGAGTCTTCGAGCAGTACTTC
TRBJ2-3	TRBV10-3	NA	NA	CAISEVGVDTDTQYF	TGTGCCATCAGTGAAGTGGGAGTTGATACAGATACGCAGTATTTT
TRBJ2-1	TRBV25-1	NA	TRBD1	CASSEFEGTGVYYNEQFF	TGTGCCAGCAGTGAATTTGAGGGGACAGGGGTTTACTACAATGAGCAGTTCTTC
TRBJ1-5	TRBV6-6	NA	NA	CASSYYLAGNQPQHF	TGTGCCAGCAGTTACTACTTGGCGGGGAACCAGCCCCAGCATTTT
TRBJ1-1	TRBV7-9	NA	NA	CASSLDFNTEAFF	TGTGCCAGCAGCTTGGACTTTAACACTGAAGCTTTCTTT
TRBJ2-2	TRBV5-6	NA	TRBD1	CASSFEFYAGQGSGELFF	TGTGCCAGCAGCTTTGAATTCTATGCGGGACAGGGGTCCGGGGAGCTGTTTTTT
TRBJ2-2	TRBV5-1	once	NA	CASSLAGTGELFF	TGCGCCAGCAGCTTAGCAGGTACCGGGGAGCTGTTTTTT
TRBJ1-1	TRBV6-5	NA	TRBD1	CASSSSGTVNTEAFF	TGTGCCAGCAGTTCCTCCGGGACAGTGAACACTGAAGCTTTCTTT
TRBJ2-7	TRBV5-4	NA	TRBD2	CASSLQLAGGVSYEQYF	TGTGCCAGCAGCTTGCAGCTAGCGGGAGGGGTTTCCTACGAGCAGTACTTC
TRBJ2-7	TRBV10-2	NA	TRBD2	CASSDTAGAYEQYF	TGCGCCAGCAGTGATACGGCGGGAGCGTACGAGCAGTACTTC
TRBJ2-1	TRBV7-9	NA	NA	CASSLAGGGSYNEQFF	TGTGCCAGCAGCTTAGCTGGGGGAGGCTCCTACAATGAGCAGTTCTTC
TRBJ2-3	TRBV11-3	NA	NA	CASSDFSTDTQYF	TGTGCCAGCAGCGACTTTAGCACAGATACGCAGTATTTT
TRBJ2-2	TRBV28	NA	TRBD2	CASRLAGHTGELFF	TGTGCCAGCCGACTAGCGGGGCACACCGGGGAGCTGTTTTTT
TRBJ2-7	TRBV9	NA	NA	CASSGLTYEQYF	TGTGCCAGCAGCGGACTAACCTACGAGCAGTACTTC